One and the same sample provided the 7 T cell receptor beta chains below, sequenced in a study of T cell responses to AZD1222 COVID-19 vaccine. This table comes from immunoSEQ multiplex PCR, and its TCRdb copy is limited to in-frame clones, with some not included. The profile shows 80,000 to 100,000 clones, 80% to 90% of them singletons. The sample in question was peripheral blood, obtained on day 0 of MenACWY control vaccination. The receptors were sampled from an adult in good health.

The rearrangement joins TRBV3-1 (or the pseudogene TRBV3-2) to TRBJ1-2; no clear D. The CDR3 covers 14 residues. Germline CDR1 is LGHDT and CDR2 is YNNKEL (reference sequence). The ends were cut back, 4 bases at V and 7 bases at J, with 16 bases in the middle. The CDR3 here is CASSPREGVGGYTF. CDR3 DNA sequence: TGTGCCAGCAGCCCCCGTGAAGGCGTGGGTGGCTACACCTTC.

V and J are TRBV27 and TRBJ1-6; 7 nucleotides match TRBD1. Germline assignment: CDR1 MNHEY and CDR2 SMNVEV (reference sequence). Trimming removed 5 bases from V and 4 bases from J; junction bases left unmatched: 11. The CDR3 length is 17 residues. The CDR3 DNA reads TGTGCCAGCAGTATAACACCGGGACAGAGATATAATTCACCCCTCCACTTT. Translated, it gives CASSITPGQRYNSPLHF.

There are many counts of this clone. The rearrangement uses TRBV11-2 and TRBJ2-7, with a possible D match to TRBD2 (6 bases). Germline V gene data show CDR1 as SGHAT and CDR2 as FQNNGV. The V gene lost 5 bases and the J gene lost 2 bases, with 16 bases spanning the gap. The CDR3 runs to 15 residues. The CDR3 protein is CASSPVGGPTYEQYF. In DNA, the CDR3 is TGTGCCAGCAGCCCGGTGGGGGGTCCGACCTACGAGCAGTACTTC.

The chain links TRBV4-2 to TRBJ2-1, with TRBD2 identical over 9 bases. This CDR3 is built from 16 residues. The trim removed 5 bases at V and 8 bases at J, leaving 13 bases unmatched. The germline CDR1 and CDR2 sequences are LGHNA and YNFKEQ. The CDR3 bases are TGTGCCAGCAGCTTATTAGCGGGGGCTTTTCTCGATGAGCAGTTCTTC. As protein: CASSLLAGAFLDEQFF.

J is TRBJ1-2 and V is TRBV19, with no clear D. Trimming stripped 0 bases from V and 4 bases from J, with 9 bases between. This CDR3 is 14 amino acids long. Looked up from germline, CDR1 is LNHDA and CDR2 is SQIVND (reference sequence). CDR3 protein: CASSIDDEIYGYTF. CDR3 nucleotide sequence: TGTGCCAGTAGTATAGATGACGAAATCTATGGCTACACCTTC.

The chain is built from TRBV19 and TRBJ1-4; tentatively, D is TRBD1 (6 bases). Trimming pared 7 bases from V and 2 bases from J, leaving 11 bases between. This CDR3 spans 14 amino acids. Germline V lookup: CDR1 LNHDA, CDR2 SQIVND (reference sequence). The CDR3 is CASTNRATNEKLFF. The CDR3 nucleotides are TGTGCCAGTACCAACAGGGCGACTAATGAAAAACTGTTTTTT.

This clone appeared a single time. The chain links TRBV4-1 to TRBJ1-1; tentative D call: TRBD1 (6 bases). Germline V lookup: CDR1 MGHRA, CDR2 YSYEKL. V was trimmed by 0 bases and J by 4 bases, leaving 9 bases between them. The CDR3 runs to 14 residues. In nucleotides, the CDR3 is TGCGCCAGCAGCCAAGATGGCAGGGGCACTGAAGCTTTCTTT. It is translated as CASSQDGRGTEAFF.